This T cell receptor (beta chain) was captured in a study of Ad26.COV2.S vaccination and SARS-CoV-2 variants. Clones were sequenced by immunoSEQ multiplex PCR, and TCRdb holds only the in-frame ones, with some missing. The sample carries approximately 480,000 clones, roughly 87% recorded once. The treatment here: roughly 19 received Ad26.COV2.S at low or high dose, single or two shots; several received placebo; per-sample allocation not given. The investigators took samples on day 63 after the first vaccine or placebo injection. This clone was counted only a few times. Germline V gives CDR1 SNHLY, CDR2 FYNNEI. V was shortened by 2 bases and J by 6 bases, with 13 bases between the two germline ends. The CDR3 extends over 14 amino acids.

This clonotype originated in a person between 18 and 59 years old who received the Ad26.COV2.S COVID-19 vaccine or a placebo. V gene TRBV2 combines with J gene TRBJ1-2; D is undetermined. Source: peripheral blood, taken in a trial of Ad26.COV2.S vaccine versus placebo. The CDR3 region has the DNA TGTGCCAGCAGTGAACACAGCCGTCCGCATGGCTACACCTTC. This codes for CASSEHSRPHGYTF.